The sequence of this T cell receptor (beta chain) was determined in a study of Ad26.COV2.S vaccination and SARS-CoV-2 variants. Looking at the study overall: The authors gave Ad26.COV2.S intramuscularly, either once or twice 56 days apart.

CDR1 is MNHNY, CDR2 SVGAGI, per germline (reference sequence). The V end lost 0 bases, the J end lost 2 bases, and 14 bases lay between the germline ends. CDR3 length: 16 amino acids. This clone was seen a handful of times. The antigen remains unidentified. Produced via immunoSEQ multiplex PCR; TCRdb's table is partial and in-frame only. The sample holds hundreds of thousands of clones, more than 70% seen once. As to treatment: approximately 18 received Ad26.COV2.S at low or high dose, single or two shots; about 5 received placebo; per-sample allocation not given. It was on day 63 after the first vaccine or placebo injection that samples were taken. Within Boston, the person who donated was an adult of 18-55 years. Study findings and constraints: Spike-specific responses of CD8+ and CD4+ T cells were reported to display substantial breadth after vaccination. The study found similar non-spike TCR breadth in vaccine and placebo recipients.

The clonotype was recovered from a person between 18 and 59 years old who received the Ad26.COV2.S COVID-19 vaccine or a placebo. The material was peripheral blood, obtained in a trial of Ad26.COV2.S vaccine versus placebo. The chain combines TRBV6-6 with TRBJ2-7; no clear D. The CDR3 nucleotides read TGTGCCAGCAGTTACTCGAGGTCCGGCAGTCCCTACGAGCAGTACTTC. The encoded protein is CASSYSRSGSPYEQYF.